These 4 T cell receptor beta chains were sequenced from one sample in a study of cytomegalovirus exposure and HLA in healthy donors. Vbeta (60) and Jbeta (13) primers were used in the PCR. Sequencing used immunoSEQ multiplex PCR; TCRdb keeps in-frame clones, though not all of them. Of over 100,000 clones in the sample, around three quarters were seen once. Specimen: PBMCs. Receptors were obtained from a young man in good health and CMV-seropositive.

As to this clone: Compared with germline, one end of the junction differs, possibly owing to a read error. This chain links TRBV7-9 with TRBJ1-1; D is undetermined. Germline V gives CDR1 SEHNR, CDR2 FQNEAQ (reference sequence). The CDR3 loop spans 12 amino acids. Written as DNA, the CDR3 is TGTTCCAGCAGCTTCCCGAGCTCTGAAGCTTTCTTT. Translation: CSSSFPSSEAFF. The full variable domain, in which reference TRBV7-9 and TRBJ1-1 provide the parts outside the CDR3, is DTGVSQNPRHKITKRGQNVTFRCDPISEHNRLYWYRQTLGQGPEFLTYFQNEAQLEKSRLLSDRFSAERPKGSFSTLEIQRTEQGDSAMYLCSSSFPSSEAFFGQGTRLTVV.

In the case of this clone: In the same sample, other DNA sequences code for this CDR3. The V call is TRBV2, the J call TRBJ1-5; TRBD1 might be the D (5 bases). Germline V gene sequence: CDR1 SNHLY, CDR2 FYNNEI. V shed 4 bases and J shed 1 base, with 14 bases lying between them. The CDR3 length is 16 residues. CDR3 sequence: CASSGEGARSNQPQHF. The CDR3 DNA reads as TGTGCCAGCAGTGGGGAAGGGGCACGGAGCAATCAGCCCCAGCATTTT.

This rearrangement joins TRBV6-6 to TRBJ2-5; D perhaps matches TRBD1 (6 bases). Germline CDR1 is MNHNY and CDR2 is SVGAGI (reference sequence). V shed 8 bases and J shed 2 bases, with 15 bases lying between them. The CDR3 is 14 amino acids. This CDR3 reads CASAPRTAQETQYF. In DNA, the CDR3 is TGTGCCAGCGCGCCGAGGACAGCTCAAGAGACCCAGTACTTC.

The chain recombines TRBV19 with TRBJ2-2; 7 bases agree with TRBD2. The germline gives CDR1 LNHDA, CDR2 SQIVND (reference sequence). The CDR3 contains 16 residues. V shed 6 bases, J shed 5 bases, and the junction held 12 bases outside the gene matches. The CDR3, as DNA: TGTGCCAGTAGGATGCCCGGGGGGACTGTTACCGGGGAGCTGTTTTTT. Residues: CASRMPGGTVTGELFF.